This T cell receptor (beta chain) comes out of a study of beta chain features in type 1 diabetes. Study-level points and caveats: The study left unresolved whether HLA type influences TCRB rearrangement. Among all four CD4+ subsets, Type 1 diabetes patients had TCRB CDR3s that were moderately but significantly shorter. Shorter templates may be favored by PCR, equally so in patients and controls.

The isolated RNA, all of it, was reverse transcribed, so expressed TCRB transcripts were what got sequenced. The table came from immunoSEQ multiplex PCR; TCRdb's copy has only in-frame clones and leaves some out. The table includes 250,000 to 350,000 clones, around 16% detected once. The table lists this clone with a few counts. Its antigen remains unknown. This sequence was found in a man aged 18-30 years with type 1 diabetes. Sequencing was performed on naive CD4+ T cells from blood.

CDR3 sequence: CASSQVVAGGPGNEQFF. The CDR3 region has the DNA TGTGCCAGCAGCCAAGTCGTAGCGGGAGGGCCGGGTAATGAGCAGTTCTTC. J is TRBJ2-1 and V is TRBV4-2; 11 bases are a match to TRBD2. The CDR3 is 17 residues long. CDR1 and CDR2 (germline): LGHNA, YNFKEQ. V dropped 1 base and J dropped 7; count of bases not matched to a gene: 9.